The 17 T cell receptor beta chains below were found in one sample sequenced in a study of CD8 T cells in Susac syndrome (dated by TCRdb to between 2019 and 2020). The library was obtained by the immunoSEQ multiplex PCR assay. RNA was extracted using the RNeasy kit, and roughly 0.5 to 1 microgram was reverse transcribed with random hexamers. TCRdb passed the public sequencing reads through fastp at Q25 and MiXCR, retaining productive beta sequences. Duplicate CDR3 protein sequences are folded into a single record with the most common DNA and genes. The sample table records roughly 110,000 distinct CDR3 sequences; roughly 94% of these occur just once. The top ten clonotypes cover 0.41% of the sample. Sequencing input: CD8+ T cells from PBMCs. These receptors originate from a human donor with Susac syndrome.

V and J are TRBV7-9 and TRBJ1-2, with D unresolved. From germline, CDR1 is SEHNR and CDR2 FQNEAQ (reference sequence). CDR3 length equals 16 residues. The V gene lost 0 bases and the J gene lost 5 bases, with 16 bases spanning the gap. As DNA, the CDR3 is TGTGCCAGCAGCTTAGCGCTGAGGGAGCCCCAATATGGCTACACCTTC. It is translated as CASSLALREPQYGYTF.

The chain recombines TRBV11-2 with TRBJ2-3; D might be TRBD2 (6 bases). The CDR3 runs to 14 residues. CDR1 and CDR2 from the germline V gene are SGHAT and FQNNGV. Trimming pared 4 bases from V and 2 bases from J, leaving 10 bases between. CDR3 nucleotides: TGTGCCAGCAGCTCGGACTACAACACAGATACGCAGTATTTT. This translates into CASSSDYNTDTQYF.

The chain links TRBV25-1 to TRBJ2-6, with D unresolved. This CDR3 contains 16 residues. CDR1 and CDR2 from the germline V gene are MGHDK and SYGVNS. The V gene lost 3 bases and the J gene lost 4 bases, with 13 bases spanning the gap. The CDR3 DNA follows: TGTGCCAGCAGTGACACCCCTCGAGCGGGGGCCAACGTCCTGACTTTC. It encodes CASSDTPRAGANVLTF.

V usage is TRBV25-1 and J usage is TRBJ2-1; 8 bases map to TRBD1. V was pared by 4 bases and J by 3 bases, with 8 bases of the junction left unmatched. The CDR3 has 16 amino acids. Germline V gene sequence: CDR1 MGHDK, CDR2 SYGVNS. For the CDR3, the DNA is TGTGCCAGCAGTGGAGGACAGGGCCCTTACTACAATGAGCAGTTCTTC. Its translation: CASSGGQGPYYNEQFF.

The DNA of the CDR3 is TGTGCCAGTAGTATAGCTCCGGGGAGCTTCTACGAGCAGTACTTC. It translates to CASSIAPGSFYEQYF. The rearrangement joins TRBV19 to TRBJ2-7, with D maybe TRBD2 (5 bases). V was trimmed by 1 base and J by 3 bases, leaving 13 bases between them. CDR3 length: 15 amino acids. The V gene's germline CDR1 is LNHDA and CDR2 SQIVND (reference sequence).

This clonotype was seen a single time. J is TRBJ2-3 and V is TRBV7-6, with 9 bases lining up with TRBD1. With 3 bases clipped from V and 6 bases from J, the junction kept 4 bases outside the gene matches. This CDR3 region has 14 residues. Germline assignment: CDR1 SGHVS and CDR2 FNYEAQ. CDR3 nucleotide sequence: TGTGCCAGCAGCTTGACAGGGGGGGCGGATACGCAGTATTTT. Protein product: CASSLTGGADTQYF.

This chain links TRBV9 with TRBJ2-7; 10 bases agree with TRBD2. The CDR3 loop spans 14 amino acids. V was pared by 3 bases and J by 2 bases, with 2 bases of the junction left unmatched. Germline lookup yields CDR1 SGDLS and CDR2 YYNGEE. CDR3 sequence reads: CASSASGGAYEQYF. CDR3 DNA: TGTGCCAGCAGCGCGAGCGGGGGGGCCTACGAGCAGTACTTC.

The chain joins TRBV24-1 to TRBJ2-1; TRBD1 matches at 8 bases. Germline V gene data show CDR1 as KGHDR and CDR2 as SFDVKD. The CDR3 loop spans 19 amino acids. The ends lost 4 bases at V and 2 bases at J; junction bases unmatched: 15. In DNA form, the CDR3 reads TGTGCCACCAGTGAGGTAGACAGGGGATTTTCGGGCGCCTACAATGAGCAGTTCTTC. Amino acids: CATSEVDRGFSGAYNEQFF.

The rearrangement links TRBV5-6 to TRBJ1-5, with 9 positions matching TRBD1. Germline values: CDR1 SGHDT, CDR2 YYEEEE. The V segment lost 3 bases and the J segment 7 bases; nucleotides outside the gene matches: 5. The CDR3 covers 14 residues. The DNA for the CDR3 is TGTGCCAGCAGCTCGAGACAGGGGGGCCAGCCCCAGCATTTT. It translates to CASSSRQGGQPQHF.

V usage is TRBV7-9 and J usage is TRBJ2-3; TRBD1 might be the D (6 bases). Germline assignment: CDR1 SEHNR and CDR2 FQNEAQ (reference sequence). The CDR3 loop spans 15 amino acids. Trimming left V 2 bases short and J 3 bases short, with 12 bases between. CDR3 bases: TGTGCCAGCAGCTTAACCCAGGGGATAACAGATACGCAGTATTTT. Protein sequence: CASSLTQGITDTQYF.

The chain links TRBV3-1 to TRBJ1-4; D perhaps matches TRBD1 (5 bases). This CDR3 region has 12 residues. V was pared by 4 bases and J by 7 bases, with 7 bases between. Per the germline V gene, CDR1 is LGHDT and CDR2 is YNNKEL (reference sequence). CDR3: CASSLGTEKLFF. CDR3 sequence (DNA): TGTGCCAGCAGCCTGGGGACTGAAAAACTGTTTTTT.

V is TRBV9 and J is TRBJ1-4; D ambiguous. Germline V gives CDR1 SGDLS, CDR2 YYNGEE. The CDR3 is 12 residues long. Between the trimmed V and J ends, which lost 3 bases and 4 bases, there was a span of 4 bases. The CDR3 reads CASSADNEKLFF. The CDR3 nucleotides are TGTGCCAGCAGCGCCGATAATGAAAAACTGTTTTTT.

The chain couples TRBV19 to TRBJ1-5; TRBD1 matches 9 bases. J lost 0 bases, V lost 7 bases, and 4 bases had no gene match. CDR3 length: 15 amino acids. Germline lookup yields CDR1 LNHDA and CDR2 SQIVND (reference sequence). As DNA, the CDR3 is TGTGCCAGTATCGGACAGGGGATTAGCAATCAGCCCCAGCATTTT. Its translation is CASIGQGISNQPQHF.

The chain links TRBV29-1 to TRBJ1-2, with 7 bases that match TRBD1. The germline gives CDR1 SQVTM, CDR2 ANQGSEA. The CDR3 extends over 19 amino acids. After removal of 0 bases from V and 4 bases from J, the junction contained 20 bases not matched to a gene. CDR3 residues: CSVEDPRPAEGAQTYGYTF. The DNA for the CDR3 is TGCAGCGTTGAAGATCCCCGCCCGGCGGAGGGGGCCCAAACCTATGGCTACACCTTC.

The gene calls are TRBV27 and TRBJ1-1; D remains ambiguous. The CDR3 contains 11 residues. CDR1 and CDR2 from the germline V gene are MNHEY and SMNVEV (reference sequence). Deletions cut 6 bases from V and 5 bases from J, with 7 bases between. CDR3 sequence reads: CASRWGTEAFF. For the CDR3, the DNA is TGTGCCAGCAGGTGGGGAACTGAAGCTTTCTTT.

The gene calls are TRBV5-6 and TRBJ2-7; D possibly corresponds to TRBD2 (6 bases). The CDR3 length is 15 residues. With 4 bases removed from V and 0 bases from J, the gap between germline ends came to 14 bases. In germline, CDR1 is SGHDT, CDR2 YYEEEE. Here the CDR3 DNA reads TGTGCCAGCAGCCTAACCCTGGGGGGCTCCTACGAGCAGTACTTC. Translating gives CASSLTLGGSYEQYF. Variable domain in full (rest from reference TRBV5-6 and TRBJ2-7): DAGVTQSPTHLIKTRGQQVTLRCSPKSGHDTVSWYQQALGQGPQFIFQYYEEEERQRGNFPDRFSGHQFPNYSSELNVNALLLGDSALYLCASSLTLGGSYEQYFGPGTRLTVT.

This sequence joins TRBV16 and TRBJ1-1; D unresolved. The germline V and J ends were trimmed by 4 bases and 7 bases, with 10 bases remaining between them. The CDR3 contains 12 residues. The germline V gene encodes CDR1 KGHSY and CDR2 FQNENV. Written as DNA, the CDR3 is TGTGCCAGCAGCCGAACCAGCGGTGAAGCTTTCTTT. Protein product: CASSRTSGEAFF.